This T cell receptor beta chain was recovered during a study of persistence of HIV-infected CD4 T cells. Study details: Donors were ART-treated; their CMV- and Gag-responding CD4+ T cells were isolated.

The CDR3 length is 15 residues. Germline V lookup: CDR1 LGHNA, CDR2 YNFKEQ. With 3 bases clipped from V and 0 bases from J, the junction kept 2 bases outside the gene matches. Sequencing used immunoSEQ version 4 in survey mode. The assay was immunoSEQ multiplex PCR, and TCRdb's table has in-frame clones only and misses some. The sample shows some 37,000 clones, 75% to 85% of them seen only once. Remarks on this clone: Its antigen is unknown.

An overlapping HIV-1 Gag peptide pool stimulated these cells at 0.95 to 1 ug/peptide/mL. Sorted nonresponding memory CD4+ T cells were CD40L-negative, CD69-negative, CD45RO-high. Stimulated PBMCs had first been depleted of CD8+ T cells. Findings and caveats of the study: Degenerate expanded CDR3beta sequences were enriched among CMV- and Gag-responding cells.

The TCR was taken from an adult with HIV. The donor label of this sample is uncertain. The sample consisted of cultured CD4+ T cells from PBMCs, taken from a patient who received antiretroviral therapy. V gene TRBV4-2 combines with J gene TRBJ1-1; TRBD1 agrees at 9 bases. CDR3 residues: CASSHGDRVNTEAFF. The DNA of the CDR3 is TGTGCCAGCAGCCATGGGGACAGGGTGAACACTGAAGCTTTCTTT.